This entry describes one T cell receptor beta chain. The data derive from a study of brain T cells in children with intractable seizures. Clones were read by immunoSEQ multiplex PCR, and TCRdb kept only the in-frame ones, dropping some. This sample yields roughly 23,000 clones, of which approximately 94% are seen a single time; roughly 6.7% belongs to the top ten. Trimming shortened V by 2 bases and J by 0 bases, and 8 bases separated the two germline ends. This CDR3 comprises 14 residues. CDR1 is KGHSH and CDR2 is LQKENI in the germline V gene. Sequencing was limited to surgery cases with top T cell transcript signatures in brain tissue.

The gene calls are TRBV18 and TRBJ2-7; tentative D call: TRBD2 (6 bases). Specimen: peripheral blood, collected at surgery. This TCR was recovered from a boy aged 5-17 years with focal cortical dysplasia and intractable seizures. CDR3 sequence (DNA): TGTGCCAGCTCACCATTGGGACTCTCCTACGAGCAGTACTTC. Its protein is CASSPLGLSYEQYF.